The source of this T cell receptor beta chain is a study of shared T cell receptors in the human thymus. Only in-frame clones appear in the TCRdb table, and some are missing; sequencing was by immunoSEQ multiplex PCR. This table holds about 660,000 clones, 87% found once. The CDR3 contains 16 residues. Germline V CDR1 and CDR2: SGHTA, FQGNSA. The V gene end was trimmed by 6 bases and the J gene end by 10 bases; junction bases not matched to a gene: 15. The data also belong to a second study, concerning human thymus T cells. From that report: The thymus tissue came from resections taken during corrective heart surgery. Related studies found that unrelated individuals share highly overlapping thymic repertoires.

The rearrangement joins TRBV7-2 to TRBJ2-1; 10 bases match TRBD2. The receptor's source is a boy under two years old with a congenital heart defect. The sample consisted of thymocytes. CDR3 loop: CASRTELAGKNGEQFF. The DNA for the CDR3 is TGTGCCAGCAGAACAGAACTAGCGGGAAAAAATGGCGAGCAGTTCTTC. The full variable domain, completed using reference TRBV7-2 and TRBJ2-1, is GAGVSQSPSNKVTEKGKDVELRCDPISGHTALYWYRQSLGQGLEFLIYFQGNSAPDKSGLPSDRFSAERTGGSVSTLTIQRTQQEDSAVYLCASRTELAGKNGEQFFGPGTRLTVL.